The clone carrying this T cell receptor beta chain was picked up many times. Its target is not known. The entry originates in a study of T-cell reconstitution after alpha-beta-depleted transplantation in children. Study-wide results and limits: Fresh T-cell production supplied most of the T-cell counts and diversity seen one year after transplant. Elevated TCRbeta diversity at day 60 was traced, in some patients, to surviving recipient T cells and thymic progenitors. The origin of alpha-beta T cells about two months after transplant was reportedly several hundred expanded graft clones.

This CDR3 is 11 amino acids long. V was pared by 7 bases and J by 12 bases, with 12 bases between. Using unique molecular identifiers, the investigators prepared the TCRbeta library. TCRdb reprocessed the PCR reads via MiXCR and lists one record per CDR3 protein. Of around 300,000 distinct CDR3 sequences listed, under 14% are singletons. The sequence derives from a male patient between 2 and 10 years old who had a stem cell transplant for chronic granulomatous disease, so the T cells may come from the graft donor. The source material was peripheral blood, sampled 180 days after TCRalphabeta/CD19-depleted stem cell transplant. This chain connects TRBV12-3 or TRBV12-4 to TRBJ1-4, with D perhaps TRBD1 (5 bases). Here the CDR3 reads CASTKRDELFF. For the CDR3, the DNA is TGTGCCAGCACCAAGAGGGACGAACTGTTTTTT.